The 23 T cell receptor beta chains below all came from one sample that was sequenced in a study of early T cells in non-severe SARS-CoV-2 infection. TCRdb re-derived calls from the 5' RACE reads in MiXCR, one entry per CDR3 protein. The repertoire holds roughly 46,000 distinct CDR3 sequences, around 7% seen once, with approximately 4.5% in the top ten. The sequenced sample was whole blood. The source is an adult who was a healthcare worker with PCR-confirmed SARS-CoV-2 infection or an uninfected control (not recorded which).

The chain couples TRBV6-1 to TRBJ2-7, with D perhaps matching TRBD1 (6 bases). V gave up 1 base and J gave up 5 bases, with 15 bases separating them. The CDR3 covers 15 residues. Germline CDR1 MNHNS, CDR2 SASEGT. The CDR3 DNA follows: TGTGCCAGCAGTGAAGAGAGTACAGGGCGGCACGAGCAGTACTTC. This translates into CASSEESTGRHEQYF.

This clonotype has only a few counts. This chain uses TRBV20-1 with TRBJ1-1; maybe TRBD1 (6 bases). Germline-derived CDR1 and CDR2 are DFQATT and SNEGSKA (reference sequence). V lost 4 bases and J 5 bases, leaving 14 bases between the germline ends. The CDR3 is 13 residues long. The chain's CDR3 is CSAMITGSTEAFF. The CDR3 region has the DNA TGCAGTGCTATGATCACAGGGAGTACTGAAGCTTTCTTT.

The chain has TRBV19 and TRBJ2-7; D may match TRBD1 or TRBD2 (5 bases each). CDR1 and CDR2 (germline): LNHDA, SQIVND (reference sequence). The V gene lost 3 bases and the J gene lost 3 bases, with 9 bases spanning the gap. The CDR3 sequence is 13 residues long. CDR3 amino acids: CASSIRDGYEQYF. The CDR3 region has the DNA TGTGCCAGTAGTATCCGGGACGGCTACGAGCAGTACTTC.

This clonotype showed up just a few times. The chain couples TRBV19 to TRBJ1-5; 8 bases match TRBD1. Germline trimming cut 10 bases from V and 6 bases from J; bases unmatched to any gene: 8. The CDR3 has 13 residues. In germline, CDR1 is LNHDA, CDR2 SQIVND (reference sequence). CDR3 nucleotides: TGTGCCACTACTGGACAGGGAGGTCAGCCCCAGCATTTT. Translating gives CATTGQGGQPQHF.

This clonotype was picked up many times. The gene calls are TRBV7-2 and TRBJ2-7, with TRBD1 as a possible D gene (5 bases). CDR1 SGHTA and CDR2 FQGNSA come from the germline V gene. The germline V and J ends were trimmed by 2 bases and 4 bases, with 12 bases remaining between them. This CDR3 is built from 14 residues. CDR3 nucleotide sequence: TGTGCCAGCAGCTTATGGGGCCCAACTTACGAGCAGTACTTC. Amino acid sequence: CASSLWGPTYEQYF. Using reference TRBV7-2 and TRBJ2-7 for the parts outside the CDR3, the full variable domain is GAGVSQSPSNKVTEKGKDVELRCDPISGHTALYWYRQSLGQGLEFLIYFQGNSAPDKSGLPSDRFSAERTGGSVSTLTIQRTQQEDSAVYLCASSLWGPTYEQYFGPGTRLTVT.

This clonotype was seen at least ten times. V usage is TRBV20-1 and J usage is TRBJ2-7; TRBD1 might be the D (5 bases). The V end was cut by 2 bases, the J end by 6 bases, with 20 bases between. CDR1 is DFQATT, CDR2 SNEGSKA, per germline (reference sequence). The CDR3 runs 15 residues. CDR3 in amino acids: CSARPSGGRAVEQYF. The CDR3 DNA reads TGCAGTGCTAGACCCTCAGGCGGCAGGGCGGTCGAGCAGTACTTC.

J is TRBJ2-1 and V is TRBV11-2; possibly TRBD1 for D (6 bases). Germline values: CDR1 SGHAT, CDR2 FQNNGV. This CDR3 contains 12 residues. V dropped 5 bases and J dropped 8 bases, with 10 bases sitting between them. The CDR3 nucleotides are TGTGCCAGCAGCCCCAGGGGCCATGAGCAGTTCTTC. It codes for CASSPRGHEQFF.

This clonotype was seen a handful of times. The chain combines TRBV5-1 with TRBJ1-2; tentative D call: TRBD1 (6 bases). In germline, CDR1 is SGHRS, CDR2 YFSETQ. The V end was cut by 0 bases, the J end by 7 bases, with 13 bases between. This CDR3 spans 14 amino acids. This CDR3 reads CASSLEPQGGGYTF. In nucleotides, the CDR3 is TGCGCCAGCAGCTTGGAACCACAGGGTGGTGGCTACACCTTC.

This clonotype occurred many times. This chain links TRBV9 with TRBJ2-3; D is perhaps TRBD1 (6 bases). V was shortened by 3 bases and J by 5 bases, with 16 bases between the two germline ends. The CDR3 runs to 15 residues. CDR1 is SGDLS, CDR2 YYNGEE, per germline. CDR3 DNA sequence: TGTGCCAGCAGCGGGACAGCGCCCCCGCAAGATACGCAGTATTTT. It codes for CASSGTAPPQDTQYF.

This clonotype occurred a few times. This chain links TRBV20-1 with TRBJ2-3; TRBD1 might be the D (6 bases). The CDR3 length is 14 residues. In germline, CDR1 is DFQATT, CDR2 SNEGSKA (reference sequence). Trimming shortened V by 6 bases and J by 0 bases, and 13 bases separated the two germline ends. The chain's CDR3 is CSAADRSSTDTQYF. DNA of the CDR3: TGCAGTGCCGCGGACAGATCTAGCACAGATACGCAGTATTTT.

The V gene is TRBV7-8, the J gene TRBJ2-3; tentative D call: TRBD2 (7 bases). The CDR3 length is 17 residues. Germline V gene sequence: CDR1 SGHVS, CDR2 FQNEAQ. Trimming pared 9 bases from V and 0 bases from J, leaving 22 bases between. Here the CDR3 reads CASLRGARLTSTDTQYF. As DNA, the CDR3 is TGTGCCAGTTTACGGGGGGCCCGACTCACTAGCACAGATACGCAGTATTTT.

This clonotype was recorded a few times. The chain joins TRBV12-3 or TRBV12-4 to TRBJ2-3; the D gene could be TRBD1 or TRBD2 (7 bases each). V was pared by 5 bases and J by 4 bases, with 19 bases between. The CDR3 sequence is 16 residues long. The CDR3 bases are TGTGCCAGCAGTCCAGGGGGGGGCCTTCGGGCAGATACGCAGTATTTT. It codes for CASSPGGGLRADTQYF.

As regards this clonotype: The junction differs from germline at one of its ends, possibly a read error. The chain recombines TRBV4-3 with TRBJ2-1, with D unresolved. CDR3 length equals 13 residues. Germline V lookup: CDR1 LGHNA, CDR2 YSLEER. CDR3 sequence: CASSQGALNEQIF. The DNA of the CDR3 is TGCGCCAGCAGCCAAGGGGCGCTGAATGAGCAGATCTTC.

This clonotype was counted many times. This chain uses TRBV7-2 with TRBJ1-6; 10 nucleotides agree with TRBD1. This CDR3 comprises 18 residues. Germline V CDR1 and CDR2: SGHTA, FQGNSA. Trimming cost V 4 bases and J 6 bases; bases outside gene matches: 12. The CDR3 loop reads CASSSRVSGDRGNSPLHF. The CDR3 DNA sequence: TGTGCCAGCAGCTCTAGGGTATCGGGGGACAGGGGTAATTCACCCCTCCACTTT.

The rearrangement joins TRBV4-3 to TRBJ2-1; 10 nucleotides align to TRBD2. The junction had 3 bases not matched to a gene; V was cut back by 0 bases and J by 4 bases. The germline CDR1 and CDR2 sequences are LGHNA and YSLEER. The CDR3 loop spans 16 amino acids. CDR3 in amino acids: CASSQEGTSVYNEQFF. Here the CDR3 DNA reads TGCGCCAGCAGCCAAGAGGGGACTAGCGTGTACAATGAGCAGTTCTTC.

On this clonotype itself: This may stem from a read error, because a much larger clone lies one nucleotide away. CDR3 sequence reads: CTISGDSGVDTQYF. The CDR3 DNA is TGTACCATCAGTGGTGATAGCGGGGTCGATACGCAGTATTTT. The rearrangement links TRBV10-3 to TRBJ2-3, with 8 bases lining up with TRBD2. The CDR3 has 14 residues. The germline V gene encodes CDR1 ENHRY and CDR2 SYGVKD.

The CDR3 region has the DNA TGTGCCATCAGGGCTGGCGGGGGGCCCACAGATACGCAGTATTTT. Its translation is CAIRAGGGPTDTQYF. The chain has TRBV10-3 and TRBJ2-3, with TRBD2 matching over 8 bases. Per the germline V gene, CDR1 is ENHRY and CDR2 is SYGVKD. This CDR3 comprises 15 residues. The trim removed 6 bases at V and 2 bases at J, leaving 7 bases unmatched.

V is TRBV4-3 and J is TRBJ2-2; weak D call: TRBD1 (6 bases). The CDR3 sequence is 13 residues long. Germline CDR1 LGHNA, CDR2 YSLEER. V lost 4 bases and J 7 bases, leaving 10 bases between the germline ends. CDR3 bases: TGCGCCAGCAGCCGATACAGGGACGGGGAGCTGTTTTTT. Its translation: CASSRYRDGELFF.

This clonotype has a count of ten or more. The V and J genes are TRBV4-3 and TRBJ2-2; D gene unclear. Trimming took 4 bases from V and 7 from J, leaving 13 bases between them. CDR1 LGHNA and CDR2 YSLEER come from the germline V gene. This CDR3 region has 14 residues. CDR3 nucleotides: TGCGCCAGCAGCCCCGAGACTGAGTACGGGGAGCTGTTTTTT. Its protein product is CASSPETEYGELFF.

This clonotype was seen only a few times. The chain joins TRBV7-3 to TRBJ1-4, with D perhaps matching TRBD1 (6 bases). The CDR3 is 17 residues long. Trimming took off 1 base at V and 6 bases at J, with 18 bases between the two ends. From germline, CDR1 is SGHTA and CDR2 FQGTGA. This chain's CDR3 is CASSLMGRGAGDEKLFF. The CDR3 region has the DNA TGTGCCAGCAGCTTAATGGGCAGGGGCGCGGGAGATGAAAAACTGTTTTTT.

This clonotype was counted ten times or more. This rearrangement joins TRBV7-2 to TRBJ2-3; 8 nucleotides match TRBD2. V trimming: 3 bases; J trimming: 4 bases; junction bases outside the gene matches: 6. The CDR3 is made up of 15 amino acids. Germline CDR1 is SGHTA and CDR2 is FQGNSA. CDR3 region: CASSFRTSKADTQYF. CDR3 nucleotides: TGTGCCAGCAGCTTCAGGACTAGCAAGGCAGATACGCAGTATTTT.

This clonotype was recorded a few times. This chain connects TRBV6-1 to TRBJ2-5, with D unresolved. Germline V lookup: CDR1 MNHNS, CDR2 SASEGT. The ends were cut back, 1 base at V and 3 bases at J, with 9 bases in the middle. The CDR3 has 14 residues. This CDR3 reads CASSEDMSEETQYF. Written as DNA, the CDR3 is TGTGCCAGCAGTGAAGATATGTCGGAAGAGACCCAGTACTTC.

This clonotype was observed at least ten times. This chain links TRBV5-5 with TRBJ1-1, with TRBD1 matching over 10 bases. The CDR3 contains 16 residues. The germline V gene has CDR1 SGHKS and CDR2 YYEKEE (reference sequence). Trimming cost V 0 bases and J 0 bases; bases outside gene matches: 2. DNA for the CDR3: TGTGCCAGCAGCTTGGGGGACAGGGGTGTGAACACTGAAGCTTTCTTT. It is translated as CASSLGDRGVNTEAFF.